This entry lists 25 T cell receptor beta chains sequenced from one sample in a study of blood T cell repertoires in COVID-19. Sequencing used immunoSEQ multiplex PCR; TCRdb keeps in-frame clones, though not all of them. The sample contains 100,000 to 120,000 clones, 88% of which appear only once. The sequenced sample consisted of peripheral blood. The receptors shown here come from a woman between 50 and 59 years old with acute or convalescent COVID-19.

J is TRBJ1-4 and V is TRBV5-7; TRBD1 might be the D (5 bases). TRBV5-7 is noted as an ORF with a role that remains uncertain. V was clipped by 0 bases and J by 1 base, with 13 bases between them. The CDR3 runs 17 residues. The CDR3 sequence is CASSLDRCRRTNEKLFF. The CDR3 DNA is TGTGCCAGCAGCTTGGACAGGTGCAGACGAACTAATGAAAAACTGTTTTTT.

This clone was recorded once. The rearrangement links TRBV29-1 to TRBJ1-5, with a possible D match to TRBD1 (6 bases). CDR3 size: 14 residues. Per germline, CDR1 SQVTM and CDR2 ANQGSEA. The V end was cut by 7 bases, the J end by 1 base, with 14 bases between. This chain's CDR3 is CSALVTGSNQPQHF. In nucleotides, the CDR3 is TGCAGCGCCCTAGTAACAGGGAGCAATCAGCCCCAGCATTTT.

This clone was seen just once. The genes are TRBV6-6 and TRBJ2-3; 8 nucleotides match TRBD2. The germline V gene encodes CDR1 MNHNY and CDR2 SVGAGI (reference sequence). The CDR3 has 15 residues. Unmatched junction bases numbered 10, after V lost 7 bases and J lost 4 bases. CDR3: CASTPGTSLADTQYF. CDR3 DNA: TGTGCCAGCACCCCCGGGACTAGTTTGGCAGATACGCAGTATTTT.

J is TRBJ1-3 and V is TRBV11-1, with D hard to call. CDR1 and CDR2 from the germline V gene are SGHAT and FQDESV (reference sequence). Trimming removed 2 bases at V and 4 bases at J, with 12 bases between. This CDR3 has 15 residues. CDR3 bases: TGTGCCAGCAGCTTACTGGGAGGGCCCGGAAACACCATATATTTT. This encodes CASSLLGGPGNTIYF.

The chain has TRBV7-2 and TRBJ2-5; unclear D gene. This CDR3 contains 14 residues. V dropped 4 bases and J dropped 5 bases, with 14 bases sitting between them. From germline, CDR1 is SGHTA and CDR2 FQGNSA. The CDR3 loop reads CASSSPTLRETQYF. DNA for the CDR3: TGTGCCAGCAGCTCACCGACCCTGCGGGAGACCCAGTACTTC.

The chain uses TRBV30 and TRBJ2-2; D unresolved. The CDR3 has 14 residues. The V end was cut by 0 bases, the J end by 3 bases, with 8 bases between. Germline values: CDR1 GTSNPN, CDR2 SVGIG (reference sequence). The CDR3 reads CAWSVLRHTGELFF. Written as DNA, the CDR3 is TGTGCCTGGAGTGTATTGCGGCACACCGGGGAGCTGTTTTTT.

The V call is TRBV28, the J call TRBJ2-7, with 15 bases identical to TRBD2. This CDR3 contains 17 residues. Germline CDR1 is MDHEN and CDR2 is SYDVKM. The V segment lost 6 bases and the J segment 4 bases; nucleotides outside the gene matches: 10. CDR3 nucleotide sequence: TGTGCCAGCAGAGCAACTTCCGGGACTAGCGGGAGGTACGAGCAGTACTTC. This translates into CASRATSGTSGRYEQYF.

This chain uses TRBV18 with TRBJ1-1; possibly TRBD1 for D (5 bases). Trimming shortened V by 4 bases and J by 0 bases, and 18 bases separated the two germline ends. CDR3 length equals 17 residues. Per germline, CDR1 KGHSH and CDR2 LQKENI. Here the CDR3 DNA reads TGTGCCAGCTCACGATCGCAGGCTGCAGGGATGAACACTGAAGCTTTCTTT. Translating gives CASSRSQAAGMNTEAFF.

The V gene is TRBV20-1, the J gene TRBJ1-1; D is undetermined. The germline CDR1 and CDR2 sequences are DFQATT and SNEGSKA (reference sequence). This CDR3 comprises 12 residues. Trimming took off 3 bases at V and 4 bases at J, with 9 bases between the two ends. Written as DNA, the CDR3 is TGCAGTGCTAGTGGCTTTAGCACTGAAGCTTTCTTT. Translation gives CSASGFSTEAFF.

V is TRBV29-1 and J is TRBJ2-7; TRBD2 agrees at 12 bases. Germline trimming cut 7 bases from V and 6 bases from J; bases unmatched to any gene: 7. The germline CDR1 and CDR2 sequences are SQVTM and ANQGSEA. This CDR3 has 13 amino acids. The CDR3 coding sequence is TGCAGCGGTCAACTAGCGGGAGGTTCCGAGCAGTACTTC. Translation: CSGQLAGGSEQYF.

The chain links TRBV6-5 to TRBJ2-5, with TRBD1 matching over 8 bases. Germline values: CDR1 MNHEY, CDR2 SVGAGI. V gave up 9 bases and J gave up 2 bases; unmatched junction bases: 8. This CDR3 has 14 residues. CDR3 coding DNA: TGTGCCAGTAAGCAGGACAGGGCGCAAGAGACCCAGTACTTC. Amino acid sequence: CASKQDRAQETQYF.

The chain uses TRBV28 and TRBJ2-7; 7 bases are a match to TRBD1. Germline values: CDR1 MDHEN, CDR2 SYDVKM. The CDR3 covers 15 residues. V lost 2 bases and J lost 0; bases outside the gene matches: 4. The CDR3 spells CASSLPGQASYEQYF. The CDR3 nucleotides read TGTGCCAGCAGTTTACCCGGACAGGCCTCCTACGAGCAGTACTTC. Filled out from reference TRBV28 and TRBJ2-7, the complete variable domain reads DVKVTQSSRYLVKRTGEKVFLECVQDMDHENMFWYRQDPGLGLRLIYFSYDVKMKEKGDIPEGYSVSREKKERFSLILESASTNQTSMYLCASSLPGQASYEQYFGPGTRLTVT.

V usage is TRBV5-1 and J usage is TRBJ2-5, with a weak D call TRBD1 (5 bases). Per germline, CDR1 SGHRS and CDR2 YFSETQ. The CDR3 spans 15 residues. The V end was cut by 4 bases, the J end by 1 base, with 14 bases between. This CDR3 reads CASSPPSGLQETQYF. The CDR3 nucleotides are TGCGCCAGCAGCCCCCCGTCAGGGCTCCAAGAGACCCAGTACTTC.

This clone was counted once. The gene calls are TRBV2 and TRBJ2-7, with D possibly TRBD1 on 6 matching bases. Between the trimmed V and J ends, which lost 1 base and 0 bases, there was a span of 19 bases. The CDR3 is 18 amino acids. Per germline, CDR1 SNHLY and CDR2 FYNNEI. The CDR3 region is CASSEGGGRDNLSYEQYF. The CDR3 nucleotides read TGTGCCAGCAGTGAAGGGGGCGGAAGGGACAACCTCTCCTACGAGCAGTACTTC.

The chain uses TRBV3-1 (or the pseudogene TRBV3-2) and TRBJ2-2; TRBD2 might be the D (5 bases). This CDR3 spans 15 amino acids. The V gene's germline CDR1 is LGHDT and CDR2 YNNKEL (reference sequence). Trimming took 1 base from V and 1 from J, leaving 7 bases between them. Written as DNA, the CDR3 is TGTGCCAGCAGCCAAGTTGGACTGAACACCGGGGAGCTGTTTTTT. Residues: CASSQVGLNTGELFF.

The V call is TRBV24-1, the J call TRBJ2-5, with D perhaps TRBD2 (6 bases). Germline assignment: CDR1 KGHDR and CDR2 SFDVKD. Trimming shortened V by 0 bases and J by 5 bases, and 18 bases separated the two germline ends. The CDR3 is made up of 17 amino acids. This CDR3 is CATSDLGRTEGRETQYF. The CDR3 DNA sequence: TGTGCCACCAGTGATTTGGGTCGGACGGAGGGAAGGGAGACCCAGTACTTC.

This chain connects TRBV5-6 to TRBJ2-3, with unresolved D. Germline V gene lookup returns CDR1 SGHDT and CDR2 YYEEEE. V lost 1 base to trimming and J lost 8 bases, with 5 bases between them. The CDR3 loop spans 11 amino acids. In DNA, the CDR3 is TGTGCCAGCAGCTTGTCGGTTACGCAGTATTTT. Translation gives CASSLSVTQYF.

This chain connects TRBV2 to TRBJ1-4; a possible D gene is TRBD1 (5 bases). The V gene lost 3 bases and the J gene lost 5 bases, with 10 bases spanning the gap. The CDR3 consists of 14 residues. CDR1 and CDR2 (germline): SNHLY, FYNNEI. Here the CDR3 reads CASSEGGGNEKLFF. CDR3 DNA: TGTGCCAGCAGTGAGGGGGGAGGGAATGAAAAACTGTTTTTT.

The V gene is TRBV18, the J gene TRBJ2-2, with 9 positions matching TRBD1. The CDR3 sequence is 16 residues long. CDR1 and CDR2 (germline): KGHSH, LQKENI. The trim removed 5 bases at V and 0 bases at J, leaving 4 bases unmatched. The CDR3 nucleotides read TGTGCCAGCTCAACCAGGGACAGGGCGAACACCGGGGAGCTGTTTTTT. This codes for CASSTRDRANTGELFF.

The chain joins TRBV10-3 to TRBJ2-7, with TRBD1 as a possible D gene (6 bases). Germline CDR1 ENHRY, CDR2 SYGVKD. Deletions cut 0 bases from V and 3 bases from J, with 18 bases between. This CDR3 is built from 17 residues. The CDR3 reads CAISESKWAGDSYEQYF. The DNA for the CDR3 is TGTGCCATCAGTGAGTCGAAGTGGGCAGGGGATAGCTACGAGCAGTACTTC.

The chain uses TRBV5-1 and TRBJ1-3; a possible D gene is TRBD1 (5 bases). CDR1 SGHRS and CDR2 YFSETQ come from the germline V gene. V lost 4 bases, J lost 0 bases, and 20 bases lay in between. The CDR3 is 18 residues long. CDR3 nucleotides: TGCGCCAGCAGCGCTGGTTCATCAGGGCCCCTCTCTGGAAACACCATATATTTT. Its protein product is CASSAGSSGPLSGNTIYF.

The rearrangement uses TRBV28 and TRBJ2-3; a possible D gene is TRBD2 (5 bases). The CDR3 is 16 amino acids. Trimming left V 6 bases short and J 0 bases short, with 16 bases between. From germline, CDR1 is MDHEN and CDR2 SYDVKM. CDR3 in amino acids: CASSPRLARSTDTQYF. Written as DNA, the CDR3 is TGTGCCAGCAGCCCGAGGTTAGCGAGGAGCACAGATACGCAGTATTTT.

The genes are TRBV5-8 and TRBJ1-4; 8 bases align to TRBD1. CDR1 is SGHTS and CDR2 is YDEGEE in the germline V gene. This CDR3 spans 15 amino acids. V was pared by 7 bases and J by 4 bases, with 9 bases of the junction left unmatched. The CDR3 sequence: CASRKGQGVNEKLFF. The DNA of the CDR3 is TGTGCCAGCCGAAAAGGACAGGGAGTTAATGAAAAACTGTTTTTT.

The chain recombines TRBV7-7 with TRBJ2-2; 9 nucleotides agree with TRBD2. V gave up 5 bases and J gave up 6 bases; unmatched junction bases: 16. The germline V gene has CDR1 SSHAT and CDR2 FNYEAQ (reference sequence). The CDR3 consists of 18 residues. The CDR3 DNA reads TGTGCCAGCAGCCCGAGAAGTGGTCTAGCGGGAATCGCCGGGGAGCTGTTTTTT. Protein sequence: CASSPRSGLAGIAGELFF.

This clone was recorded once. CDR3 sequence: CASSDELAGGPGHNEQFF. The CDR3 DNA sequence: TGTGCCAGCAGTGATGAACTAGCGGGAGGGCCAGGCCACAATGAGCAGTTCTTC. V is TRBV25-1 and J is TRBJ2-1; 13 positions match TRBD2. Germline V gives CDR1 MGHDK, CDR2 SYGVNS. The CDR3 contains 18 residues. The trim removed 3 bases at V and 5 bases at J, leaving 10 bases unmatched.